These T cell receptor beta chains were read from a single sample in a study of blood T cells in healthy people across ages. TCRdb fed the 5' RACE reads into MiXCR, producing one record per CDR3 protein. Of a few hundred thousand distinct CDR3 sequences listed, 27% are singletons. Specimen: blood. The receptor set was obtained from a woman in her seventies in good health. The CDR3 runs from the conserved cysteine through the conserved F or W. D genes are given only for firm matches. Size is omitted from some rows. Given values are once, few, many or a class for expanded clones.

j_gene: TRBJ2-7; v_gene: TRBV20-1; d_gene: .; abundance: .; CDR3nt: TGCAGTGCTAGAGATAGTCGGGAGTCCTACGAGCAGTACTTC; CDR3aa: CSARDSRESYEQYF
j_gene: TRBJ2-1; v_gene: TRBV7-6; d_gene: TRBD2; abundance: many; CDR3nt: TGTGCCAGCAGCTTAAACGGGCGGGAGGGCGATGAGCAGTTCTTC; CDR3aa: CASSLNGREGDEQFF
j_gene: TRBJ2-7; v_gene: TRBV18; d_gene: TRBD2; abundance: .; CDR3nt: TGTGCCAGCTCACCCATTACCGGGAGGGCCTACGAGCAGTACTTC; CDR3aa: CASSPITGRAYEQYF
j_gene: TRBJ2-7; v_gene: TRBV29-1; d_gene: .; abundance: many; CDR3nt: TGCAGCGCCACAAGACAGTACGAGCAGTACTTC; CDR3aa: CSATRQYEQYF
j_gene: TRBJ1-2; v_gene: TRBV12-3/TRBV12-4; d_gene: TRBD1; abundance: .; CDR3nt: TGTGCCAGCAGTCCTGGGACAGGGGCGGTCAACTATGGCTACACCTTC; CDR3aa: CASSPGTGAVNYGYTF
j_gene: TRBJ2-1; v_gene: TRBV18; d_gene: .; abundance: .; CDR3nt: TGTGCCAGCTCACTATCAGGGGACTACAATGAGCAGTTCTTC; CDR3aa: CASSLSGDYNEQFF
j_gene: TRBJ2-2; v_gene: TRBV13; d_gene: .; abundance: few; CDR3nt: TGTGCCAGCAGCTCCGGGACTGGCTTCACCGGGGAGCTGTTTTTT; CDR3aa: CASSSGTGFTGELFF
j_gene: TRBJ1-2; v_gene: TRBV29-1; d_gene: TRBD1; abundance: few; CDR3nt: TGCAGCGTTGTGGGTGCGGGACAGGGACATGGCTACACCTTC; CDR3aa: CSVVGAGQGHGYTF
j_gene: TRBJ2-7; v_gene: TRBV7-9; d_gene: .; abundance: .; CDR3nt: TGTGCCAGCAGTCAAGCCCCAGGTAACGAGCAGTACTTC; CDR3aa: CASSQAPGNEQYF
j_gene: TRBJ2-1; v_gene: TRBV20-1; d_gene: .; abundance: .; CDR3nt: TGCAGTGCTAGAGTCGCTACGGCCTCCAATGAGCAGTTCTTC; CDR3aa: CSARVATASNEQFF
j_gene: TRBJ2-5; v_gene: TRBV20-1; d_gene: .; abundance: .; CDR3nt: TGCAGTGCTAGAGATGGAGCGCCACAAGAGACCCAGTACTTC; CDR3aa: CSARDGAPQETQYF
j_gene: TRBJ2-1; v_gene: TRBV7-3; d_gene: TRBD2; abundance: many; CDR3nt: TGTGCCAGCAGCCGGGGGGGCCAGAACAATGAGCAGTTCTTC; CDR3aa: CASSRGGQNNEQFF
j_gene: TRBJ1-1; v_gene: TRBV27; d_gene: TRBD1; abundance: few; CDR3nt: TGTGCCAGCAGTTTATCCCACAGGGGTGGTAGTTGGACTGAAGCTTTCTTT; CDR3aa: CASSLSHRGGSWTEAFF
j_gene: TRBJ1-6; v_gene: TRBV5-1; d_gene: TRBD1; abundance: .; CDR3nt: TGCGCCGGCAGCGGGACAGTTGGGAATTCACCCCTCCACTTT; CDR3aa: CAGSGTVGNSPLHF
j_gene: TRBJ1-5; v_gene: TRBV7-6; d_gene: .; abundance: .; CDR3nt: TGTGCCAGCAGCCCCGATGGGGCTCAGCCCCAGCATTTT; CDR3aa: CASSPDGAQPQHF
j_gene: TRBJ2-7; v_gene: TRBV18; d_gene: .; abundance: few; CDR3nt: TGTGCCAGCTCACCACAACAGGGAGGGCCCTACGAGCAGTACTTC; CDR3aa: CASSPQQGGPYEQYF
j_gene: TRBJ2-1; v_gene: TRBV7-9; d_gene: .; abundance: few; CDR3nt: TGTGCCAGCAGACCAGACGGTACCTACAATGAGCAGTTCTTC; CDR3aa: CASRPDGTYNEQFF
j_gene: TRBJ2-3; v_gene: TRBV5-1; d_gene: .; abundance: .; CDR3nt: TGCGCCAGCAAATCCAAGGGGATAGATACGCAGTATTTT; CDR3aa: CASKSKGIDTQYF
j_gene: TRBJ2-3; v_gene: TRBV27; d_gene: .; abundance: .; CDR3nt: TGTGCCAGCAGTTTAAGGTTCAGTCGCGTGGTTGGCCCAGATACGCAGTATTTT; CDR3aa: CASSLRFSRVVGPDTQYF
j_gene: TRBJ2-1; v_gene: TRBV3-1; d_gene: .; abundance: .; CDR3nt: TGTGCCAGCAGCCAGAACCGCGGGATTAGTCCCTACAATGAGCAGTTCTTC; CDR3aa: CASSQNRGISPYNEQFF
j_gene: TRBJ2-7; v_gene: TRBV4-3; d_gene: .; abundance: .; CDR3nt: TGCGCCAGCAGCCAAGGCCCTGGCGAGCAGTACTTC; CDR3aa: CASSQGPGEQYF
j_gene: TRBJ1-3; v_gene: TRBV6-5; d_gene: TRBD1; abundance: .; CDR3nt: TGTGCCAGCAGTTACTCGGGGACAGGCTCTGGAAACACCATATATTTT; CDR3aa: CASSYSGTGSGNTIYF
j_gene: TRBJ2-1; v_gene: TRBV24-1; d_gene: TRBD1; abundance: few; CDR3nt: TGTGCCACCAGTGATTCCCCCGGACAGGGTAGGAATGAGCAGTTCTTC; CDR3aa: CATSDSPGQGRNEQFF
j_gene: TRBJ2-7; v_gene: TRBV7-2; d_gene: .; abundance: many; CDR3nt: TGTGCCAGCAGCCCCGAGTCGAGGGTCAGGGTCGAGCAGTACTTC; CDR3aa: CASSPESRVRVEQYF
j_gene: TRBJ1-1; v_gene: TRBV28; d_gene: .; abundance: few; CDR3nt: TGTGCCAGCAGTTTCGGTGAGAACACTGAAGCTTTCTTT; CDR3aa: CASSFGENTEAFF
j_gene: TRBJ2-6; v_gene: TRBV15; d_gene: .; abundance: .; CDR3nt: TGTGCCACCAGGTCCTCTGGGGCCAACGTCCTGACTTTC; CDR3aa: CATRSSGANVLTF
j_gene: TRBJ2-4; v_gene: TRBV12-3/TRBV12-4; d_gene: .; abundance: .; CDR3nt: TGTGCCAGCACTCCCCCGGCTGGGCTTAAAAACATTCAGTACTTC; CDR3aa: CASTPPAGLKNIQYF
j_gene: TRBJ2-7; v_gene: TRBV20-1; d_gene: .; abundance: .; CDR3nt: TGCAGTGCCCAGGGACAAGTAACATACGAGCAGTACTTC; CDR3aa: CSAQGQVTYEQYF
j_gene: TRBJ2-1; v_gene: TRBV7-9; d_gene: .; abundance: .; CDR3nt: TGTGCCAGCAGCTTAGAGGGCAGGGAGCAGTTCTTC; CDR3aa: CASSLEGREQFF
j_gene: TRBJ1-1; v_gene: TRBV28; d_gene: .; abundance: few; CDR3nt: TGTGCGGGGGGAGGGAACACTGAAGCTTTCTTT; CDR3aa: CAGGGNTEAFF
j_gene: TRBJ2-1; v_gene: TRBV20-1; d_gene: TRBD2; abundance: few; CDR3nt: TGCAGTGCTTACCCTAGCGGGAGGTCCTACAATGAGCAGTTCTTC; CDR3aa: CSAYPSGRSYNEQFF
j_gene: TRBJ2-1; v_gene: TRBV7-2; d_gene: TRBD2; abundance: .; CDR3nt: TGTGCCAGCAGCTCCCGACTAGCGGGAGGAACTGAGCAGTTCTTC; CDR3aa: CASSSRLAGGTEQFF
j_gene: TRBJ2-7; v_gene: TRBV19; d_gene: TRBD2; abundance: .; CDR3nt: TGTGCCAGTAGTAGGACTAGTCAAGACTACGAGCAGTACTTC; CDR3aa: CASSRTSQDYEQYF
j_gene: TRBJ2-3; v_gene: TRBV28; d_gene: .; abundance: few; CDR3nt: TGTGCCAGCAAAGGGAGCCGAGCAGGTGGCACAGATACGCAGTATTTT; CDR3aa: CASKGSRAGGTDTQYF
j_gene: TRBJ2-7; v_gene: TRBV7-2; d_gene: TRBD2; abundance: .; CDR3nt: TGTGCCAGCAGCTTAGCGGCCGGGAGGATCGACGAGCAGTACTTC; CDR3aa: CASSLAAGRIDEQYF
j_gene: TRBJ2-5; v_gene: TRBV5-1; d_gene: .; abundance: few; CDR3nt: TGCGCCAGCAGGAATAGTCCGGGAGGGGGCGAGACCCAGTACTTC; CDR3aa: CASRNSPGGGETQYF
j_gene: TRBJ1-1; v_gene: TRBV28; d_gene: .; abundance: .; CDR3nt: TGTGCCAGCAGTTTAATAAGGGACAACACTGAAGCTTTCTTT; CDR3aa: CASSLIRDNTEAFF
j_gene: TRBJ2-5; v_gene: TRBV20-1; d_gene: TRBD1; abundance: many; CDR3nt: TGCAGTGCTAGATCGGACAGGATGGAGACCCAGTACTTC; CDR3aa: CSARSDRMETQYF
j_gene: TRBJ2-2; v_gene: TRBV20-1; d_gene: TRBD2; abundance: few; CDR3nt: TGCAGTGCTAGCGGGCTAGCGGGAGGGGCCGGGGAGCTGTTTTTT; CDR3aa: CSASGLAGGAGELFF
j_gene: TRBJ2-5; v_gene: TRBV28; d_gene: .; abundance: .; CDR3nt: TGTGCCAGCAGGAGGACAGACCAAGAGACCCAGTACTTC; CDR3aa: CASRRTDQETQYF
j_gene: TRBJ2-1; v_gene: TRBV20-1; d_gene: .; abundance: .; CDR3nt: TGCAGTTCCCTCACGGGAGAGCGGTACAATGAGCAGTTCTTC; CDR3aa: CSSLTGERYNEQFF
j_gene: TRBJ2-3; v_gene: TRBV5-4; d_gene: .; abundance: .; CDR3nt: TGTGCCAGCAGCTTGGAACTAGCCGGAGATACGCAGTATTTT; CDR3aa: CASSLELAGDTQYF
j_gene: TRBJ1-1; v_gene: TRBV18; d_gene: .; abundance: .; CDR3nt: TGTGCCAGCTCACCACGCGGGGATGCTGAAGCTTTCTTT; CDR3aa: CASSPRGDAEAFF